This T cell receptor beta chain originates from a study of naive and memory T cell subsets. Study-level points and caveats: Naive and memory repertoire findings lacked a ground truth for validation.

This clonotype was counted only a few times. The antigen remains undetermined. Germline loops: CDR1 MNHEY, CDR2 SMNVEV (reference sequence). The J segment lost 9 bases and the V segment lost 5 bases, leaving 3 bases of the junction unmatched. The CDR3 runs 13 residues. Both TRBC1 and TRBC2 were covered by a beta constant-region primer of two equimolar oligonucleotides. TCRdb ran MiXCR on the UMI-ligation and nested PCR reads and lists one entry per CDR3 protein. The table includes 21,000 or so distinct CDR3 sequences, approximately 11% detected once. This clonotype was sampled from a human donor in good health. The sequencing input was central memory CD8+ T cells from blood. The rearrangement uses TRBV27 and TRBJ2-1; 11 positions agree with TRBD2. CDR3 sequence: CASSGTSGFEQFF. In DNA, the CDR3 is TGTGCCAGCAGTGGGACTAGCGGCTTTGAGCAGTTCTTC.